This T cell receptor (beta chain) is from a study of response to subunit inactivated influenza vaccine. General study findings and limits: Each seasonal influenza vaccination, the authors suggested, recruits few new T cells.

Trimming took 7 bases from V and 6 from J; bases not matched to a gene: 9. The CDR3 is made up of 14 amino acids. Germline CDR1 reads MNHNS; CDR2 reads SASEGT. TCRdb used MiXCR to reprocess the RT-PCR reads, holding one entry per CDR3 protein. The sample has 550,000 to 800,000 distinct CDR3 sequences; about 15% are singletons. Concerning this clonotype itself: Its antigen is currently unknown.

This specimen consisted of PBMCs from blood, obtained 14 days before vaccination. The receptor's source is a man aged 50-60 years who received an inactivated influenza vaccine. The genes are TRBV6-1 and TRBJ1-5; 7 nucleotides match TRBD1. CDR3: CASTRTGGSQPQHF. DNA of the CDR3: TGTGCCAGCACCCGGACAGGAGGAAGTCAGCCCCAGCATTTT.